This T cell receptor beta chain was retrieved from a study of shared clonotypes between healthy human individuals. Into CD45RA+ naive and CD45RA-negative memory subsets, the CD4+ cells were split. Measured with immunoSEQ multiplex PCR; TCRdb has only the in-frame clones, and not every one. This sample has millions of clones, with roughly 94% found just once. Remarks on this clone: Antigen unknown.

Germline values: CDR1 LGHNA, CDR2 YSLEER. This CDR3 spans 16 amino acids. V lost 3 bases and J 2 bases, leaving 15 bases between the germline ends. General study points: It was only blood that was sampled, and tissue repertoires likely differ.

This TCR was recovered from a young man in good health. The sample consisted of naive CD4+ T cells sorted from blood. Indicated subset: CD45RA+ positively selected. The chain uses TRBV4-3 and TRBJ2-3; a weak D match, TRBD2 (6 bases). CDR3 sequence: CASSHGLSVHTDTQYF. The CDR3 DNA reads as TGCGCCAGCAGCCACGGACTATCAGTACACACAGATACGCAGTATTTT.